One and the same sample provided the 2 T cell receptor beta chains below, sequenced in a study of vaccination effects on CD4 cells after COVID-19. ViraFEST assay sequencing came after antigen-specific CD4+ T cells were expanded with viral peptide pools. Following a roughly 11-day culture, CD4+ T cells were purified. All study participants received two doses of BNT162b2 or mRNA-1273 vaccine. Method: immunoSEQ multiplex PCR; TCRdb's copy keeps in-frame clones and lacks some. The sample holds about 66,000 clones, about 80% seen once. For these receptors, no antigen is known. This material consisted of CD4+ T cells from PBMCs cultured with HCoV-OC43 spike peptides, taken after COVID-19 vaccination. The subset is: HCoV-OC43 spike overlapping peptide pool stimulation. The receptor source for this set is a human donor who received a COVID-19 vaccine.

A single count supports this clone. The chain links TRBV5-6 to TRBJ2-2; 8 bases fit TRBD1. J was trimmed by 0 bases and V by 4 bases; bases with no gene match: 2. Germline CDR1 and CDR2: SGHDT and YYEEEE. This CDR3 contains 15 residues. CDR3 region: CASSTTGANTGELFF. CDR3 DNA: TGTGCCAGCAGCACGACAGGGGCGAACACCGGGGAGCTGTTTTTT.

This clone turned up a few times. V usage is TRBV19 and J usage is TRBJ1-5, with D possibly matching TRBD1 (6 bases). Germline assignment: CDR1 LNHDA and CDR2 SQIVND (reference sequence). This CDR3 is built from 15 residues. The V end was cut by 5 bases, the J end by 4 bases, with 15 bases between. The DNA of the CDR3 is TGTGCCAGTAGTTTATACCAGGGGACAAATCAGCCCCAGCATTTT. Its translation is CASSLYQGTNQPQHF.